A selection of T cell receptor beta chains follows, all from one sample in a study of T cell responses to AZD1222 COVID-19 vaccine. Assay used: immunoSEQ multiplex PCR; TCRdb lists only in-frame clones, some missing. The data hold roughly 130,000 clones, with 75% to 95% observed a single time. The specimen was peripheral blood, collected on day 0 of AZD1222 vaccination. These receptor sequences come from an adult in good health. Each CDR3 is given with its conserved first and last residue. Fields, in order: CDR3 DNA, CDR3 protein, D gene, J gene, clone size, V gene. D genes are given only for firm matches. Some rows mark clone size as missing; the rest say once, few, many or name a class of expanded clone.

CDR3 DNA: TGTGCCAGTAGTAGAGGACAGGTTTCTATGAGGGATGAAAAACTGTTTTTT; CDR3 protein: CASSRGQVSMRDEKLFF; D gene: TRBD1; J gene: TRBJ1-4; clone size: .; V gene: TRBV19
CDR3 DNA: TGTGCCAGCAGGAGGGACACCACGAACACCGGGGAGCTGTTTTTT; CDR3 protein: CASRRDTTNTGELFF; D gene: .; J gene: TRBJ2-2; clone size: .; V gene: TRBV7-2
CDR3 DNA: TGTGCCAGCAGCCAAGTGGCTGCCTACGAGCAGTACTTC; CDR3 protein: CASSQVAAYEQYF; D gene: .; J gene: TRBJ2-7; clone size: .; V gene: TRBV3-1/TRBV3-2
CDR3 DNA: TGTGCCAGCAGTTTATGGACTAGCGGGAGGGCCAACGAGCAGTACTTC; CDR3 protein: CASSLWTSGRANEQYF; D gene: TRBD2; J gene: TRBJ2-7; clone size: .; V gene: TRBV28
CDR3 DNA: TGTGCCAGCAGTCAGGATGACTACGAGCAGTACTTC; CDR3 protein: CASSQDDYEQYF; D gene: .; J gene: TRBJ2-7; clone size: .; V gene: TRBV6-6
CDR3 DNA: TGTGCCAGTAGTAGGAAACCAGAGGGCACAGATACGCAGTATTTT; CDR3 protein: CASSRKPEGTDTQYF; D gene: .; J gene: TRBJ2-3; clone size: .; V gene: TRBV19
CDR3 DNA: TGTGCCAGCAGTTATGCGAGGACAGAGAATGAAAAACTGTTTTTT; CDR3 protein: CASSYARTENEKLFF; D gene: .; J gene: TRBJ1-4; clone size: once; V gene: TRBV6-9
CDR3 DNA: TGTGCCAGCAGCTTAGAGGGACAGACACTAGCCAAAAACATTCAGTACTTC; CDR3 protein: CASSLEGQTLAKNIQYF; D gene: TRBD1; J gene: TRBJ2-4; clone size: once; V gene: TRBV7-2
CDR3 DNA: TGTGCCAGCAGTTTCTTCGCGACGGACCGTCGCGACGAGCAGTACTTC; CDR3 protein: CASSFFATDRRDEQYF; D gene: .; J gene: TRBJ2-7; clone size: .; V gene: TRBV28
CDR3 DNA: TGCGCCAGCGGAAGGGGGGCCTTTAACACTGAAGCTTTCTTT; CDR3 protein: CASGRGAFNTEAFF; D gene: .; J gene: TRBJ1-1; clone size: .; V gene: TRBV5-1
CDR3 DNA: TGTGCCAGCTCCACCTCCGACTCTCGAGGCTACACCTTC; CDR3 protein: CASSTSDSRGYTF; D gene: .; J gene: TRBJ1-2; clone size: .; V gene: TRBV18
CDR3 DNA: TGTGCCAGCAGCTTAGACGAAGGGGTGGGGCTCGAGCAGTACTTC; CDR3 protein: CASSLDEGVGLEQYF; D gene: .; J gene: TRBJ2-7; clone size: .; V gene: TRBV7-6
CDR3 DNA: TGCGCCAGCAGCCGGACTAGCCACAATGAGCAGTTCTTC; CDR3 protein: CASSRTSHNEQFF; D gene: TRBD2; J gene: TRBJ2-1; clone size: .; V gene: TRBV4-1
CDR3 DNA: TGTGCCAGCAGAACAACCACGGAGGGCTATGGCTACACCTTC; CDR3 protein: CASRTTTEGYGYTF; D gene: .; J gene: TRBJ1-2; clone size: .; V gene: TRBV6-5
CDR3 DNA: TGCGCCAGCAGCTTTTCGGGACAGGCTCCTTCACCCCTCCACTTT; CDR3 protein: CASSFSGQAPSPLHF; D gene: TRBD1; J gene: TRBJ1-6; clone size: many; V gene: TRBV5-1
CDR3 DNA: TGTGCCACCGCCCAGGGGGGCACAGATACGCAGTATTTT; CDR3 protein: CATAQGGTDTQYF; D gene: TRBD1; J gene: TRBJ2-3; clone size: .; V gene: TRBV24-1
CDR3 DNA: TGTGCCAGCAGCGAAACTAGCGGGGGCCCCCACTACGAGCAGTACTTC; CDR3 protein: CASSETSGGPHYEQYF; D gene: TRBD2; J gene: TRBJ2-7; clone size: .; V gene: TRBV7-9
CDR3 DNA: TGTGCCAGCAGCGCAAGCTACGCCGGGACAGAATATGGCTACACCTTC; CDR3 protein: CASSASYAGTEYGYTF; D gene: TRBD1; J gene: TRBJ1-2; clone size: .; V gene: TRBV7-2
CDR3 DNA: TGTGCCAGCAGCTTAAGCCCGAACTACGAGCAGTACTTC; CDR3 protein: CASSLSPNYEQYF; D gene: .; J gene: TRBJ2-7; clone size: .; V gene: TRBV7-8
CDR3 DNA: TGTGCCAGCAGTTTATGGGGTAAGCCTGAAGCTTTCTTT; CDR3 protein: CASSLWGKPEAFF; D gene: .; J gene: TRBJ1-1; clone size: .; V gene: TRBV28
CDR3 DNA: TGTGCCAGCTCACCAGACATGATAGGCGCTTTCTTT; CDR3 protein: CASSPDMIGAFF; D gene: .; J gene: TRBJ1-1; clone size: .; V gene: TRBV18
CDR3 DNA: TGTGCCAGCAGTCCACTAGCGTCGAGCTCCTACGAGCAGTACTTC; CDR3 protein: CASSPLASSSYEQYF; D gene: TRBD2; J gene: TRBJ2-7; clone size: .; V gene: TRBV5-6
CDR3 DNA: TGTGCCAGCGGCTTTCGGAGGAATCAGCCCCAGCATTTT; CDR3 protein: CASGFRRNQPQHF; D gene: .; J gene: TRBJ1-5; clone size: .; V gene: TRBV27
CDR3 DNA: TGTGCCAGGGCATACAATGAGCAGTTCTTC; CDR3 protein: CARAYNEQFF; D gene: .; J gene: TRBJ2-1; clone size: .; V gene: TRBV21-1
CDR3 DNA: TGTGCCAGCAGTCTAGGACAGGGTGTCGACGAGCAGTACTTC; CDR3 protein: CASSLGQGVDEQYF; D gene: TRBD1; J gene: TRBJ2-7; clone size: .; V gene: TRBV28
CDR3 DNA: TGCAGTGTGTCGGCACCCTACGAGCAGTACTTC; CDR3 protein: CSVSAPYEQYF; D gene: .; J gene: TRBJ2-7; clone size: .; V gene: TRBV20-1
CDR3 DNA: TGTGCCAGTAGTCACCGGGGGGAGAACACTGAAGCTTTCTTT; CDR3 protein: CASSHRGENTEAFF; D gene: .; J gene: TRBJ1-1; clone size: once; V gene: TRBV19
CDR3 DNA: TGTGCCAGCTCGGACCTCAGGCAGGGGGTTTTGGAAAAACTGTTTTTT; CDR3 protein: CASSDLRQGVLEKLFF; D gene: TRBD1; J gene: TRBJ1-4; clone size: .; V gene: TRBV18
CDR3 DNA: TGTGCCAGCAGTTTTTCCCAGAATCCCTACAATGAGCAGTTCTTC; CDR3 protein: CASSFSQNPYNEQFF; D gene: .; J gene: TRBJ2-1; clone size: .; V gene: TRBV28
CDR3 DNA: TGTGCCAGCTCACCGGGAAACGAAGCTTTCTTT; CDR3 protein: CASSPGNEAFF; D gene: .; J gene: TRBJ1-1; clone size: .; V gene: TRBV18
CDR3 DNA: TGTGCCAGCAGTGAATCTGGGGGCTACACTGAAGCTTTCTTT; CDR3 protein: CASSESGGYTEAFF; D gene: .; J gene: TRBJ1-1; clone size: .; V gene: TRBV6-1
CDR3 DNA: TGTGCCAGCAGCTTAGGGGATCTGGGGGATGAGCAGTTCTTC; CDR3 protein: CASSLGDLGDEQFF; D gene: .; J gene: TRBJ2-1; clone size: .; V gene: TRBV7-9
CDR3 DNA: TGTGCCAGCAGTTACTCAGGGGTGAATCAGCCCCAGCATTTT; CDR3 protein: CASSYSGVNQPQHF; D gene: .; J gene: TRBJ1-5; clone size: .; V gene: TRBV6-5
CDR3 DNA: TGCGCCAGCAGTGAAGACACTAACTCTGGAAACACCATATATTTT; CDR3 protein: CASSEDTNSGNTIYF; D gene: .; J gene: TRBJ1-3; clone size: .; V gene: TRBV10-1
CDR3 DNA: TGTGCCTCTTCGGGGAAGGCAGAGCAGTACTTC; CDR3 protein: CASSGKAEQYF; D gene: .; J gene: TRBJ2-7; clone size: .; V gene: TRBV30
CDR3 DNA: TGTGCTAGTGGTGCGTCGGACTACTATGGCTACACCTTC; CDR3 protein: CASGASDYYGYTF; D gene: .; J gene: TRBJ1-2; clone size: .; V gene: TRBV12-5
CDR3 DNA: TGTGCCAGCAGTTTAATAGACAGCGAGCAGTTCTTC; CDR3 protein: CASSLIDSEQFF; D gene: .; J gene: TRBJ2-1; clone size: .; V gene: TRBV28
CDR3 DNA: TGCGCCAGCAGCCAAGACGGGTCTAGAAACACCATATATTTT; CDR3 protein: CASSQDGSRNTIYF; D gene: .; J gene: TRBJ1-3; clone size: few; V gene: TRBV4-1
CDR3 DNA: TGTGCCAGTAGTTTTCAGGTTAACACTGAAGCTTTCTTT; CDR3 protein: CASSFQVNTEAFF; D gene: .; J gene: TRBJ1-1; clone size: .; V gene: TRBV19
CDR3 DNA: TGTGCCAGCAGCGTAAGCTGGGGTGCGGGGGTTAACTCCGGGGAGCTGTTTTTT; CDR3 protein: CASSVSWGAGVNSGELFF; D gene: TRBD2; J gene: TRBJ2-2; clone size: .; V gene: TRBV9
CDR3 DNA: TGTGCCAGTAGTATAAAGTCCGGTGAGCAGTTCTTC; CDR3 protein: CASSIKSGEQFF; D gene: .; J gene: TRBJ2-1; clone size: .; V gene: TRBV19
CDR3 DNA: TGTGCCAGCAGTTTTAGAGGGAGGGCCACGAATGAGCAGTTCTTC; CDR3 protein: CASSFRGRATNEQFF; D gene: TRBD2; J gene: TRBJ2-1; clone size: .; V gene: TRBV6-2/TRBV6-3
CDR3 DNA: TGTGCCACCAGCCTGGGGACGGACGCAGGTATGAACACTGAAGCTTTCTTT; CDR3 protein: CATSLGTDAGMNTEAFF; D gene: .; J gene: TRBJ1-1; clone size: .; V gene: TRBV15
CDR3 DNA: TGTGCCACCAGTGACCCACCCGGGCAGGCGCAGTATTTT; CDR3 protein: CATSDPPGQAQYF; D gene: .; J gene: TRBJ2-3; clone size: once; V gene: TRBV24-1
CDR3 DNA: TGTGCCAGCAGCGTGCGACTAGCGGATGAGCAGTTCTTC; CDR3 protein: CASSVRLADEQFF; D gene: TRBD2; J gene: TRBJ2-1; clone size: .; V gene: TRBV9
CDR3 DNA: TGTGCCATCAGGGAGACTAGCGTGATCACCGGTGGGGAGCTGTTTTTT; CDR3 protein: CAIRETSVITGGELFF; D gene: TRBD2; J gene: TRBJ2-2; clone size: .; V gene: TRBV10-3
CDR3 DNA: TGTGCCAGCAGCTTTCGTTACTACGAGCAGTACTTC; CDR3 protein: CASSFRYYEQYF; D gene: .; J gene: TRBJ2-7; clone size: .; V gene: TRBV11-3
CDR3 DNA: TGTGCTAGTGGCCCCTCTGCGACTCATGAAGCTTTCTTT; CDR3 protein: CASGPSATHEAFF; D gene: .; J gene: TRBJ1-1; clone size: .; V gene: TRBV12-5